What follows describes a single T cell receptor (beta chain). Its matching antigen is unknown. This sample is part of a study of cytomegalovirus exposure and HLA in healthy donors. The study's findings and limits: Among immune exposure information, only CMV serostatus was available. The study flagged around 150 TCR beta chains as cytomegalovirus-associated. A later analysis reportedly found fewer N-insertions in an Asian-associated ancestry cluster than the roughly 670-donor mean.

Between the trimmed V and J ends, which lost 4 bases and 2 bases, there was a span of 14 bases. The length of the CDR3 is 14 residues. The germline V gene encodes CDR1 GTSNPN and CDR2 SVGIG (reference sequence). The study ran its PCR with 60 Vbeta and 13 Jbeta primers. Sequenced by immunoSEQ multiplex PCR; TCRdb stores in-frame clones only, minus some. The repertoire holds 150,000 to 200,000 clones, with less than 85% as singletons. Source material: PBMCs. This clonotype was sampled from a man aged 35-49 years in good health and CMV-seronegative. The gene calls are TRBV30 and TRBJ2-5, with a possible D match to TRBD2 (6 bases). CDR3 loop: CAWNLGGEQETQYF. CDR3 coding DNA: TGTGCCTGGAATTTGGGGGGAGAGCAAGAGACCCAGTACTTC.